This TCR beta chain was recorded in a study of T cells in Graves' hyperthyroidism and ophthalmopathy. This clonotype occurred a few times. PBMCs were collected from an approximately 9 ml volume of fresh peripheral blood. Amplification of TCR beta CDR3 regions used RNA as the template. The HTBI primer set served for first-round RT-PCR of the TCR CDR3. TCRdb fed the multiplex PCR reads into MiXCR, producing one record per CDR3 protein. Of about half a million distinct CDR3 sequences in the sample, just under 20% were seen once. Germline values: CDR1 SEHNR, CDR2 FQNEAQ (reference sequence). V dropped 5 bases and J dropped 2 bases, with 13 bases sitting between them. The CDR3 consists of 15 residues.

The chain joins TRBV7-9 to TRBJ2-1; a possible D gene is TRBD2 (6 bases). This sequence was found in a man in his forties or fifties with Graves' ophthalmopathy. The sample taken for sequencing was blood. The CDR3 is CASSRSGTPYNEQFF. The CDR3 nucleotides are TGTGCCAGCAGCCGTAGCGGAACTCCCTACAATGAGCAGTTCTTC.